This T cell receptor beta chain came from a study of cytomegalovirus exposure and HLA in healthy donors. As regards this clone: Its antigen is as yet unknown.

From germline, CDR1 is MNHEY and CDR2 SVGAGI. The CDR3 is made up of 15 amino acids. Germline trimming cut 4 bases from V and 5 bases from J; bases unmatched to any gene: 8. The PCR ran on 60 Vbeta and 13 Jbeta primers. Using immunoSEQ multiplex PCR, the repertoire was profiled, and TCRdb retains in-frame clones only, with some absent. This table holds approximately 110,000 clones, about 61% found once. Study results and caveats: Immune exposure information available was restricted to CMV serostatus. A later analysis, which compared TCR beta chains of equal frequency, found the HLA-associated ones more clonally expanded. A missense variant in DCLRE1C was later tied to TCR beta V- and J-gene trimming. Using a false discovery rate of 0.05, a later analysis showed that 16,951 TCR beta sequences were associated with HLA alleles.

Source material: PBMCs. This receptor was identified in a man between 18 and 29 years old in good health and CMV-seropositive. This chain joins TRBV6-5 and TRBJ2-5; TRBD2 matches 9 bases. CDR3 residues: CASSFRGGAEETQYF. In nucleotides, the CDR3 is TGTGCCAGCAGTTTCCGCGGGGGGGCTGAGGAGACCCAGTACTTC.